This TCR beta chain was obtained from a study of cytomegalovirus exposure and HLA in healthy donors. Profiled with immunoSEQ multiplex PCR; TCRdb holds only in-frame clones, not every one. This table holds some 150,000 clones, 80% to 90% found once. This clone was found a few times. There are 16 residues in the CDR3. Trimming cost V 4 bases and J 4 bases, with 20 bases left between them. The V gene's germline CDR1 is SGHNT and CDR2 YYREEE (reference sequence). The sequencing sample was made of PBMCs. The chain recombines TRBV5-4 with TRBJ1-2; no clear D. The clonotype comes from a woman under 40 in good health and CMV-seropositive. The CDR3 region has the DNA TGTGCCAGCAGCGGAGGGCCGGCCAGGCGGACCTATGGCTACACCTTC. As protein: CASSGGPARRTYGYTF.